Presented here are 11 T cell receptor beta chains from one specimen sequenced in a study of blood T cell repertoires in COVID-19. The protocol was immunoSEQ multiplex PCR, while the TCRdb copy is restricted to in-frame clones and leaves out a portion. Among a few hundred thousand clones listed, approximately 81% were seen once. The sequenced sample consisted of peripheral blood. These receptors originate from a woman between 18 and 29 years old with acute or convalescent COVID-19.

The chain recombines TRBV11-1 with TRBJ2-7; D might be TRBD1 (7 bases). V lost 1 base to trimming and J lost 2 bases, with 9 bases between them. Per germline, CDR1 SGHAT and CDR2 FQDESV (reference sequence). The CDR3 extends over 14 amino acids. CDR3 residues: CASSLGGTAYEQYF. In nucleotides, the CDR3 is TGTGCCAGCAGCTTAGGCGGGACAGCCTACGAGCAGTACTTC.

This clone appeared a few times. The rearrangement links TRBV1 to TRBJ2-2; the table's TRBD1 call for D was not verified on the DNA. TRBV1 is an annotated pseudogene. The CDR3 length is 18 residues. CDR3 sequence: CTSSQYGLPGQHIGELFF. For the CDR3, the DNA is TGCACCAGCAGCCAATATGGACTCCCGGGACAACATATAGGGGAGCTGTTTTTT.

The chain joins TRBV11-2 to TRBJ2-7, with TRBD2 matching over 7 bases. The CDR3 length is 14 residues. Germline V gene sequence: CDR1 SGHAT, CDR2 FQNNGV. V lost 2 bases to trimming and J lost 2 bases; unmatched junction nucleotides: 3. The CDR3: CASSLSLAAYEQYF. The CDR3 DNA follows: TGTGCCAGCAGCTTATCTCTAGCGGCCTACGAGCAGTACTTC.

The chain employs TRBV11-2 and TRBJ2-1; 9 nucleotides line up with TRBD2. Unmatched junction bases numbered 17, after V lost 4 bases and J lost 13 bases. This CDR3 has 16 amino acids. Per the germline V gene, CDR1 is SGHAT and CDR2 is FQNNGV. The DNA of the CDR3 is TGTGCCAGCAGCTCCGAGCGGGGAGGACTAGCGAGTCCACAGTTCTTC. Translated: CASSSERGGLASPQFF.

CDR3 nucleotides: TGTGCCACCAGCACAGGACTTTATAGCGGGGAGCAGTACTTC. This translates into CATSTGLYSGEQYF. The chain links TRBV15 to TRBJ2-7; 7 bases agree with TRBD2. The germline CDR1 and CDR2 sequences are LNHNV and YYDKDF (reference sequence). The J segment lost 7 bases and the V segment lost 4 bases, leaving 10 bases of the junction unmatched. The CDR3 runs 14 residues.

This chain links TRBV5-4 with TRBJ1-4; TRBD1 matches 10 bases. Looked up from germline, CDR1 is SGHNT and CDR2 is YYREEE (reference sequence). After removal of 5 bases from V and 6 bases from J, the junction contained 10 bases not matched to a gene. This CDR3 spans 16 amino acids. This CDR3 is CASRGPPGTGDEKLFF. CDR3 sequence (DNA): TGTGCCAGCAGGGGACCCCCCGGGACAGGGGATGAAAAACTGTTTTTT.

The J gene is TRBJ2-5, the V gene TRBV7-9, with 7 bases identical to TRBD2. Germline V lookup: CDR1 SEHNR, CDR2 FQNEAQ (reference sequence). V lost 1 base, J lost 5 bases, and 7 bases stayed unmatched. CDR3 length: 15 amino acids. CDR3 sequence (DNA): TGTGCCAGCAGCTTAGACGGTGCGGGAGCGGAGACCCAGTACTTC. Translated: CASSLDGAGAETQYF.

The sample holds one count of this clone. This CDR3 reads CASSGTGGSGNTIYF. The CDR3 DNA is TGTGCCAGCAGCGGCACAGGCGGCTCTGGAAACACCATATATTTT. The chain has TRBV5-6 and TRBJ1-3, with D perhaps TRBD1 (5 bases). V lost 4 bases, J lost 0 bases, and 11 bases lay in between. CDR1 SGHDT and CDR2 YYEEEE come from the germline V gene. The CDR3 runs 15 residues.

The rearrangement links TRBV2 to TRBJ1-4; D not resolved. Germline CDR1 SNHLY, CDR2 FYNNEI. Between the trimmed V and J ends, which lost 6 bases and 14 bases, there was a span of 13 bases. The CDR3 spans 11 residues. CDR3 loop: CASRGGGRLFF. For the CDR3, the DNA is TGTGCCAGCAGAGGAGGTGGGAGGCTGTTTTTT.

The chain couples TRBV7-3 to TRBJ2-5, with a possible D match to TRBD2 (6 bases). V was cut by 4 bases and J by 4 bases, with 10 bases left in between. This CDR3 comprises 13 residues. Germline loops: CDR1 SGHTA, CDR2 FQGTGA. DNA of the CDR3: TGTGCCAGCAGCTCGGGGGTCGGAGAGACCCAGTACTTC. It yields the protein CASSSGVGETQYF.

The chain links TRBV25-1 to TRBJ1-6; the D gene is possibly TRBD1 (6 bases). The CDR3 contains 16 residues. V lost 3 bases, J lost 4 bases, and 13 bases lay in between. Germline assignment: CDR1 MGHDK and CDR2 SYGVNS. Written as DNA, the CDR3 is TGTGCCAGCAGTGACTCGGCGACAGGATATAATTCACCCCTCCACTTT. Translated, it gives CASSDSATGYNSPLHF.